The 9 T cell receptor beta chains presented below share a single source sample, sequenced in a study of CXCR3-negative and CXCR3-positive naive CD8 T cells. Libraries of TRB cDNA were made by 5' RACE and carried UMIs. TCRdb processed the 5' RACE reads again and assigns one entry to each CDR3 protein, with no DNA. Across some 39,000 distinct CDR3 sequences, the top ten clones capture under 2% of the sample. The sample consisted of naive CXCR3- CD8+ T cells from blood. Described subset: CD45RO-CCR7+CD27+CD95- naive CD8+ T cells lacking CXCR3 (TNR3-). The receptors come from a human donor in good health. Some clones in this sample may be carry-over from other donors' samples.

The chain employs TRBV6-2 or TRBV6-3 and TRBJ2-1; the D call from TCRdb, TRBD1, cannot be confirmed without DNA. Germline V CDR1 and CDR2: MNHEY, SVGEGT. There are 13 residues in the CDR3. The CDR3 protein is CASSYGGPNEQFF.

This rearrangement joins TRBV18 to TRBJ2-1. Germline CDR1 and CDR2: KGHSH and LQKENI. The CDR3 runs to 15 residues. CDR3 residues: CASSPQGARINEQFF.

The CDR3 region is CASSSYNTGQGPLNYEQYF. The chain has TRBV27 and TRBJ2-7; the D call from TCRdb, TRBD1, cannot be confirmed without DNA. The CDR3 loop spans 19 amino acids. Germline CDR1 MNHEY, CDR2 SMNVEV (reference sequence).

The CDR3 sequence: CASRGSNYGYTF. The chain recombines TRBV12-3 or TRBV12-4 with TRBJ1-2. The CDR3 loop spans 12 amino acids.

The chain carries TRBV27 and TRBJ1-2; with no DNA, the TCRdb D assignment of TRBD1 cannot be verified. The germline gives CDR1 MNHEY, CDR2 SMNVEV (reference sequence). This CDR3 is built from 18 residues. The CDR3 spells CASSLSLTYRDRVHGYTF.

The CDR3 here is CASTPLRDGLYEQYF. The J gene is TRBJ2-7, the V gene TRBV6-5; TCRdb outputs TRBD2, but without DNA this stays unchecked. The CDR3 has 15 residues. The V gene's germline CDR1 is MNHEY and CDR2 SVGAGI.

V is TRBV29-1 and J is TRBJ2-1; TCRdb names TRBD2, which stays unverified in the absence of DNA. CDR3 length: 19 amino acids. Germline CDR1 and CDR2: SQVTM and ANQGSEA. The CDR3 protein is CSVEDLTSGGAWVYNEQFF.

The chain links TRBV13 to TRBJ2-1; without DNA, the TCRdb call of TRBD1 cannot be checked. This CDR3 region has 12 residues. Germline V CDR1 and CDR2: PRHDT, FYEKMQ (reference sequence). CDR3: CASSPRVNEQFF.

This chain joins TRBV7-8 and TRBJ2-4. The germline V gene encodes CDR1 SGHVS and CDR2 FQNEAQ. The CDR3 is 14 amino acids. CDR3 sequence: CASTPRRTKNIQYF.